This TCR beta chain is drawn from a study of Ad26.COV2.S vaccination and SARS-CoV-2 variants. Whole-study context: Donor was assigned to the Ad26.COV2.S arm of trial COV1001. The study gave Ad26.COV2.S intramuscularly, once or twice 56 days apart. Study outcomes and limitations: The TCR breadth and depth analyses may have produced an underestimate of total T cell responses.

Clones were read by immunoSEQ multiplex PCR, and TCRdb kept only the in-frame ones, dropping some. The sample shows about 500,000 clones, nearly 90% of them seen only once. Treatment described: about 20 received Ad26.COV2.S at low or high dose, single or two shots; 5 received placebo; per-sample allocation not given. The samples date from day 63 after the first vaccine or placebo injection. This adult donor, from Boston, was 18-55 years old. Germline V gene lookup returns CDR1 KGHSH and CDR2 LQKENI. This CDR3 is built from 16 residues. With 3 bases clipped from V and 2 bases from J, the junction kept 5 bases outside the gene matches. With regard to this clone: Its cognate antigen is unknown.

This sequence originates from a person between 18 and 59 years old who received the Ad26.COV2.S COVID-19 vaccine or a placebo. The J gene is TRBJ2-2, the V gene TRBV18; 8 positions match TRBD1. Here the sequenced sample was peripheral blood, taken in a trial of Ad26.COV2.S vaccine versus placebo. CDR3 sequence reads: CASSPLDRVNTGELFF. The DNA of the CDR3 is TGTGCCAGCTCACCGTTGGACAGGGTAAACACCGGGGAGCTGTTTTTT.